This TCR beta chain was observed in a study of neoadjuvant anti-PD-1 for oral cavity cancer. Study context: Patients without progression received a fourth nivolumab dose around day 43, then surgical resection on days 50-56.

Regarding this clone: Its antigen is as yet unknown.

The germline V gene has CDR1 SGHTA and CDR2 FQGTGA. The V gene end was trimmed by 1 base and the J gene end by 0 bases; junction bases not matched to a gene: 3. This CDR3 contains 15 residues. As for time point: after neoadjuvant nivolumab, at surgical resection. Generated by immunoSEQ multiplex PCR, the TCRdb table keeps only in-frame clones and is missing some. The sample carries around 8,000 clones, roughly 60% recorded once. The study, taken as a whole, reports: Each response group had just a few patients in TCR analyses. After neoadjuvant nivolumab, PBMC T cell clonality was significantly higher in non-responders than responders.

Sample: PBMCs, taken after nivolumab (anti-PD-1) treatment. The rearrangement joins TRBV7-3 to TRBJ2-7; 7 bases are a match to TRBD1. The source is a person between 40 and 79 years old with oral cavity squamous cell carcinoma. The CDR3 coding sequence is TGTGCCAGCAGCTTAATGGGACAGACCTCCTACGAGCAGTACTTC. Encoded protein: CASSLMGQTSYEQYF.